Each of the 13 T cell receptor beta chains below was sequenced from the same sample in a study of T cell repertoires in cytomegalovirus infection (dated by TCRdb to between 2018 and 2021). The antigens these receptors bind are not known. The sequencer listed for this sample is Illumina HiSeq 1500. The public sequencing data were trimmed at Q25 with fastp and processed into clonotypes with MiXCR by TCRdb, which kept only in-frame beta chains. When rows share a CDR3 protein, they turn into one entry using the most common DNA and genes. The sample data list tens of thousands of distinct CDR3 sequences, and around 20% of these were observed just once. 26% of the sample is taken by the ten largest. The treatment or condition label here, explained by the study, means: in vitro stimulation with specific CMV peptide epitopes to enrich CMV-specific T cells. Source: CD8+ T cells from cultured PBMCs, taken from culture after CMV antigen stimulation. These receptors originate from a human donor in good health (CMV status not recorded). Some clones in this sample may be carry-over from other donors' samples.

The chain links TRBV6-1 to TRBJ1-1; TRBD1 might be the D (5 bases). The CDR3 runs to 14 residues. The germline CDR1 and CDR2 sequences are MNHNS and SASEGT. Deletions cut 7 bases from V and 0 bases from J, with 12 bases between. The CDR3 is CASKDKSLNTEAFF. The DNA of the CDR3 is TGTGCCAGCAAGGACAAATCCTTGAACACTGAAGCTTTCTTT.

The gene calls are TRBV12-3 or TRBV12-4 and TRBJ2-7; D remains unclear. Trimming stripped 5 bases from V and 1 base from J, with 12 bases between. This CDR3 has 14 amino acids. This CDR3 is CASSPSRRSYEQYF. The CDR3 DNA is TGTGCCAGCAGTCCATCACGGCGGTCCTACGAGCAGTACTTC.

Only a few counts were recorded for this clonotype. V is TRBV11-3 and J is TRBJ2-3; TRBD2 matches at 9 bases. This CDR3 is built from 15 residues. V shed 4 bases, J shed 4 bases, and the junction held 6 bases outside the gene matches. Germline V gene sequence: CDR1 SGHNT, CDR2 YENEEA. This CDR3 reads CASSSIAGESDTQYF. The CDR3 nucleotides read TGTGCCAGCAGCTCCATAGCGGGAGAGTCAGATACGCAGTATTTT.

This clonotype was counted a few times. The V and J genes are TRBV6-2 or TRBV6-3 and TRBJ2-3, with D possibly matching TRBD2 (5 bases). The CDR3 covers 14 residues. Trimming took 6 bases from V and 8 from J, leaving 18 bases between them. Looked up from germline, CDR1 is MNHEY and CDR2 is SVGEGT. Written as DNA, the CDR3 is TGTGCCAGCAGAAAGGCCTCGGGGTTAGCTACGCAGTATTTT. Translating it yields CASRKASGLATQYF.

This clonotype was detected only once. This chain links TRBV10-2 with TRBJ1-1; the D gene is possibly TRBD1 (5 bases). This CDR3 spans 14 amino acids. Looked up from germline, CDR1 is WSHSY and CDR2 is SAAADI. V lost 4 bases, J lost 1 base, and 10 bases lay in between. In nucleotides, the CDR3 is TGCGCCAGCAGTGGAAAAGGGGAGAACACTGAAGCTTTCTTT. Protein: CASSGKGENTEAFF.

Details on this clonotype: A much larger clonotype is one base distant, so this may be a read error. The final CDR3 position lacks the conserved phenylalanine or tryptophan, pointing to a likely read error. This chain uses TRBV4-1 with TRBJ2-2, with D perhaps TRBD2 (5 bases). The CDR3 is 14 residues long. Germline lookup yields CDR1 MGHRA and CDR2 YSYEKL. V shed 0 bases and J shed 7 bases, with 9 bases lying between them. As DNA, the CDR3 is TGCGCCAGCAGCCAAGAGGGAGCGTTCGGGGAGCTGTTTCTT. It translates to CASSQEGAFGELFL.

This clonotype was counted at least ten times. The V and J genes are TRBV7-2 and TRBJ2-3; D remains unclear. The CDR3 has 12 amino acids. CDR1 is SGHTA, CDR2 FQGNSA, per germline. V gave up 3 bases and J gave up 6 bases, with 7 bases separating them. CDR3 nucleotide sequence: TGTGCCAGCAGCTTCTTTCCCGATACGCAGTATTTT. This encodes CASSFFPDTQYF.

J is TRBJ1-5 and V is TRBV6-2 or TRBV6-3; D call uncertain. Between the trimmed V and J ends, which lost 6 bases and 3 bases, there was a span of 12 bases. The length of the CDR3 is 14 residues. Germline loops: CDR1 MNHEY, CDR2 SVGEGT. The CDR3 nucleotides read TGTGCCAGCAGACCGGACGGGGACAATCAGCCCCAGCATTTT. Protein sequence: CASRPDGDNQPQHF.

The chain combines TRBV7-8 with TRBJ1-5; 7 bases are shared with TRBD1. This CDR3 region has 12 residues. Germline trimming cut 4 bases from V and 7 bases from J; bases unmatched to any gene: 1. CDR1 is SGHVS and CDR2 is FQNEAQ in the germline V gene. The CDR3 bases are TGTGCCAGCAGCTCAGGGGGACAGCCCCAGCATTTT. Amino acids: CASSSGGQPQHF.

The V call is TRBV7-6, the J call TRBJ2-1; 11 bases are a match to TRBD2. Trimming took 0 bases from V and 9 from J; bases not matched to a gene: 7. The CDR3 runs to 16 residues. Germline values: CDR1 SGHVS, CDR2 FNYEAQ. This CDR3 reads CASSLAGVAGGGEQFF. For the CDR3, the DNA is TGTGCCAGCAGCTTAGCCGGGGTAGCGGGAGGGGGTGAGCAGTTCTTC.

The V gene is TRBV5-1, the J gene TRBJ2-1; 16 nucleotides match TRBD2. Losses at the gene ends were 4 bases for V and 6 bases for J; bases not matched to a gene: 7. Germline CDR1 and CDR2: SGHRS and YFSETQ. The CDR3 is made up of 17 amino acids. The DNA for the CDR3 is TGCGCCAGCAGCAAGGGACTAGCGGGGGGGCCGGGCAATGAGCAGTTCTTC. Amino acids: CASSKGLAGGPGNEQFF. Drawing the rest from reference TRBV5-1 and TRBJ2-1, the complete variable domain is KAGVTQTPRYLIKTRGQQVTLSCSPISGHRSVSWYQQTPGQGLQFLFEYFSETQRNKGNFPGRFSGRQFSNSRSEMNVSTLELGDSALYLCASSKGLAGGPGNEQFFGPGTRLTVL.

This clonotype was seen more than once but under ten times. The V call is TRBV2, the J call TRBJ2-1; D not certain. Looked up from germline, CDR1 is SNHLY and CDR2 is FYNNEI. This CDR3 contains 11 residues. Trimming took off 0 bases at V and 9 bases at J, with 3 bases between the two ends. The CDR3: CASSEAPEQFF. The CDR3 DNA sequence: TGTGCCAGCAGTGAAGCCCCTGAGCAGTTCTTC.

This clonotype was seen more than once but under ten times. V usage is TRBV12-3 or TRBV12-4 and J usage is TRBJ1-5; 10 bases are shared with TRBD1. The CDR3 totals 15 residues. V lost 5 bases, J lost 2 bases, and 3 bases stayed unmatched. CDR3 residues: CASSRGTGGNQPQHF. The DNA for the CDR3 is TGTGCCAGCAGTAGGGGGACAGGGGGCAATCAGCCCCAGCATTTT.